A single sample is the source of the 13 T cell receptor beta chains below, sequenced in a study of regulatory T cells in long-lasting Graves disease (TCRdb year 2021). The method behind the library was multiplex PCR. TCRdb shows the sequencer as Illumina HiSeq 4000. TCR beta libraries were built with iRepertoire HTBI primers and Arm-PCR amplification of CDR3 regions. The public reads were run again by TCRdb, first through fastp at Q25 and then through MiXCR, and only productive beta chains were kept. A single entry per CDR3 protein holds the most common genes and DNA from its merged rows. The table for this sample lists fewer than 650,000 distinct CDR3 sequences; around 15% of them were counted only once. Of the sample, approximately 12% is held by the ten largest clones. The sample's time point label is to be understood as: newly diagnosed GD, antithyroid drugs for less than 3 months. RNA was extracted from PBMCs in TRIzol for both TCR sequencing and RNA sequencing.

These records were also assigned to another study, of T cells in Graves' hyperthyroidism and ophthalmopathy.

This specimen was peripheral blood mononuclear cells (PBMCs), taken at new diagnosis, from a patient treated with antithyroid drugs. All receptors come from a man younger than 30 with Graves disease. Donor details come from another sample of the same person, matched by shared clones.

The sample holds many counts of this clonotype. V is TRBV9 and J is TRBJ1-2; D possibly corresponds to TRBD1 (5 bases). CDR3 length: 15 residues. CDR1 and CDR2 from the germline V gene are SGDLS and YYNGEE. Trimming stripped 0 bases from V and 4 bases from J, with 13 bases between. As DNA, the CDR3 is TGTGCCAGCAGCGTAGTGCCGGGAGGGACCTATGGCTACACCTTC. It translates to CASSVVPGGTYGYTF.

This sequence joins TRBV27 and TRBJ2-4; tentatively, D is TRBD2 (6 bases). Germline values: CDR1 MNHEY, CDR2 SMNVEV (reference sequence). V was clipped by 6 bases and J by 9 bases, with 18 bases between them. CDR3 length: 14 amino acids. The CDR3 nucleotides are TGTGCCAGCAGCCCCGGGGGACCCCGGGGCATTCAGTACTTC. This sequence encodes CASSPGGPRGIQYF.

The chain combines TRBV30 with TRBJ1-3; no reliable D call. V lost 3 bases and J lost 4, with 10 bases in between. The CDR3 runs 13 residues. Germline V gene sequence: CDR1 GTSNPN, CDR2 SVGIG (reference sequence). The CDR3 sequence is CAWSREQGNTIYF. The CDR3 bases are TGTGCCTGGAGCCGGGAGCAAGGAAACACCATATATTTT.

In this sample, this clonotype turned up many times. The chain links TRBV5-1 to TRBJ1-1; D remains unclear. V was shortened by 5 bases and J by 0 bases, with 8 bases between the two germline ends. Germline CDR1 SGHRS, CDR2 YFSETQ. The CDR3 consists of 13 residues. CDR3 sequence: CASRNYMNTEAFF. The CDR3 DNA reads as TGCGCCAGCAGAAATTACATGAACACTGAAGCTTTCTTT. The full variable domain, completed using reference TRBV5-1 and TRBJ1-1, is KAGVTQTPRYLIKTRGQQVTLSCSPISGHRSVSWYQQTPGQGLQFLFEYFSETQRNKGNFPGRFSGRQFSNSRSEMNVSTLELGDSALYLCASRNYMNTEAFFGQGTRLTVV.

Ten or more counts support this clonotype. The rearrangement uses TRBV20-1 and TRBJ2-1; 8 positions agree with TRBD2. Germline V lookup: CDR1 DFQATT, CDR2 SNEGSKA (reference sequence). The V segment lost 6 bases and the J segment 6 bases; nucleotides outside the gene matches: 7. CDR3 length: 13 residues. The CDR3 region has the DNA TGCAGTGCCGGGGGGGGAGGGCTCAATGAGCAGTTCTTC. Amino acid sequence: CSAGGGGLNEQFF.

Details on this clonotype: Mismatch with germline at one junction end may stem from a read error. The chain links TRBV28 to TRBJ2-7; 12 bases fit TRBD1. The length of the CDR3 is 16 residues. CDR1 is MDHEN and CDR2 is SYDVKM in the germline V gene. This chain's CDR3 is CVSKQPPGQGAREQYF. The CDR3 DNA reads as TGTGTCAGCAAACAACCCCCGGGACAGGGGGCCCGCGAGCAGTACTTC.

This clonotype was counted ten times or more. The V and J genes are TRBV19 and TRBJ2-2; 8 positions agree with TRBD2. The CDR3 length is 14 residues. V was clipped by 10 bases and J by 6 bases; unmatched bases: 10. The germline V gene has CDR1 LNHDA and CDR2 SQIVND (reference sequence). The CDR3 loop reads CATRPGGGAGELFF. As DNA, the CDR3 is TGTGCCACCCGACCGGGAGGGGGGGCCGGGGAGCTGTTTTTT.

A single count supports this clonotype. J is TRBJ2-2 and V is TRBV7-9, with D hard to call. This CDR3 has 14 residues. CDR1 and CDR2 (germline): SEHNR, FQNEAQ (reference sequence). V shed 0 bases and J shed 4 bases, with 6 bases lying between them. DNA of the CDR3: TGTGCCAGCAGCTTAGCGTTGGGCACCGGGGAGCTGTTTTTT. Translated: CASSLALGTGELFF.

This clonotype was detected only a few times. A read error may explain this, as a much larger clone is one base away. The chain joins TRBV28 to TRBJ2-3, with TRBD2 matching over 9 bases. Germline assignment: CDR1 MDHEN and CDR2 SYDVKM. The CDR3 covers 15 residues. The ends lost 3 bases at V and 7 bases at J; junction bases unmatched: 8. The CDR3 DNA follows: TGTGCCAGCAGTTTGAGCGGGAGGAGTCCATATACGCAGTATTTT. This gives the protein CASSLSGRSPYTQYF. Supplemented by reference TRBV28 and TRBJ2-3, the full variable domain reads DVKVTQSSRYLVKRTGEKVFLECVQDMDHENMFWYRQDPGLGLRLIYFSYDVKMKEKGDIPEGYSVSREKKERFSLILESASTNQTSMYLCASSLSGRSPYTQYFGPGTRLTVL.

This clonotype was observed many times. The V call is TRBV20-1, the J call TRBJ2-7; 8 bases match TRBD2. The germline gives CDR1 DFQATT, CDR2 SNEGSKA (reference sequence). CDR3 length equals 13 residues. With 6 bases clipped from V and 6 bases from J, the junction kept 10 bases outside the gene matches. CDR3 DNA sequence: TGCAGTGCCCCTGAGCGGGGGCAAGGCGAGCAGTACTTC. Protein product: CSAPERGQGEQYF.

The table lists this clonotype with many counts. This chain joins TRBV14 and TRBJ2-7; perhaps TRBD1 as D (6 bases). This CDR3 region has 13 residues. V lost 5 bases to trimming and J lost 5 bases, with 13 bases between them. Germline V gene lookup returns CDR1 SGHDN and CDR2 FVKESK. The CDR3 loop is CASSKQGGHEQYF. For the CDR3, the DNA is TGTGCCAGCAGCAAACAGGGCGGCCACGAGCAGTACTTC.

This clonotype was seen repeatedly, ten times or more. This chain uses TRBV5-1 with TRBJ2-2; D is possibly TRBD2 (6 bases). The CDR3 runs 15 residues. CDR1 SGHRS and CDR2 YFSETQ come from the germline V gene. V dropped 1 base and J dropped 1 base, with 8 bases sitting between them. Here the CDR3 reads CASSLQGGNTGELFF. The DNA of the CDR3 is TGCGCCAGCAGCTTGCAGGGAGGGAACACCGGGGAGCTGTTTTTT.

This clonotype was detected many times. This chain links TRBV6-1 with TRBJ1-2; TRBD1 matches 8 bases. With 6 bases clipped from V and 6 bases from J, the junction kept 6 bases outside the gene matches. The CDR3 sequence is 13 residues long. Germline-derived CDR1 and CDR2 are MNHNS and SASEGT. Here the CDR3 DNA reads TGTGCCAGCAGGACCCCGGACAGGGATGGCTACACCTTC. As protein: CASRTPDRDGYTF.